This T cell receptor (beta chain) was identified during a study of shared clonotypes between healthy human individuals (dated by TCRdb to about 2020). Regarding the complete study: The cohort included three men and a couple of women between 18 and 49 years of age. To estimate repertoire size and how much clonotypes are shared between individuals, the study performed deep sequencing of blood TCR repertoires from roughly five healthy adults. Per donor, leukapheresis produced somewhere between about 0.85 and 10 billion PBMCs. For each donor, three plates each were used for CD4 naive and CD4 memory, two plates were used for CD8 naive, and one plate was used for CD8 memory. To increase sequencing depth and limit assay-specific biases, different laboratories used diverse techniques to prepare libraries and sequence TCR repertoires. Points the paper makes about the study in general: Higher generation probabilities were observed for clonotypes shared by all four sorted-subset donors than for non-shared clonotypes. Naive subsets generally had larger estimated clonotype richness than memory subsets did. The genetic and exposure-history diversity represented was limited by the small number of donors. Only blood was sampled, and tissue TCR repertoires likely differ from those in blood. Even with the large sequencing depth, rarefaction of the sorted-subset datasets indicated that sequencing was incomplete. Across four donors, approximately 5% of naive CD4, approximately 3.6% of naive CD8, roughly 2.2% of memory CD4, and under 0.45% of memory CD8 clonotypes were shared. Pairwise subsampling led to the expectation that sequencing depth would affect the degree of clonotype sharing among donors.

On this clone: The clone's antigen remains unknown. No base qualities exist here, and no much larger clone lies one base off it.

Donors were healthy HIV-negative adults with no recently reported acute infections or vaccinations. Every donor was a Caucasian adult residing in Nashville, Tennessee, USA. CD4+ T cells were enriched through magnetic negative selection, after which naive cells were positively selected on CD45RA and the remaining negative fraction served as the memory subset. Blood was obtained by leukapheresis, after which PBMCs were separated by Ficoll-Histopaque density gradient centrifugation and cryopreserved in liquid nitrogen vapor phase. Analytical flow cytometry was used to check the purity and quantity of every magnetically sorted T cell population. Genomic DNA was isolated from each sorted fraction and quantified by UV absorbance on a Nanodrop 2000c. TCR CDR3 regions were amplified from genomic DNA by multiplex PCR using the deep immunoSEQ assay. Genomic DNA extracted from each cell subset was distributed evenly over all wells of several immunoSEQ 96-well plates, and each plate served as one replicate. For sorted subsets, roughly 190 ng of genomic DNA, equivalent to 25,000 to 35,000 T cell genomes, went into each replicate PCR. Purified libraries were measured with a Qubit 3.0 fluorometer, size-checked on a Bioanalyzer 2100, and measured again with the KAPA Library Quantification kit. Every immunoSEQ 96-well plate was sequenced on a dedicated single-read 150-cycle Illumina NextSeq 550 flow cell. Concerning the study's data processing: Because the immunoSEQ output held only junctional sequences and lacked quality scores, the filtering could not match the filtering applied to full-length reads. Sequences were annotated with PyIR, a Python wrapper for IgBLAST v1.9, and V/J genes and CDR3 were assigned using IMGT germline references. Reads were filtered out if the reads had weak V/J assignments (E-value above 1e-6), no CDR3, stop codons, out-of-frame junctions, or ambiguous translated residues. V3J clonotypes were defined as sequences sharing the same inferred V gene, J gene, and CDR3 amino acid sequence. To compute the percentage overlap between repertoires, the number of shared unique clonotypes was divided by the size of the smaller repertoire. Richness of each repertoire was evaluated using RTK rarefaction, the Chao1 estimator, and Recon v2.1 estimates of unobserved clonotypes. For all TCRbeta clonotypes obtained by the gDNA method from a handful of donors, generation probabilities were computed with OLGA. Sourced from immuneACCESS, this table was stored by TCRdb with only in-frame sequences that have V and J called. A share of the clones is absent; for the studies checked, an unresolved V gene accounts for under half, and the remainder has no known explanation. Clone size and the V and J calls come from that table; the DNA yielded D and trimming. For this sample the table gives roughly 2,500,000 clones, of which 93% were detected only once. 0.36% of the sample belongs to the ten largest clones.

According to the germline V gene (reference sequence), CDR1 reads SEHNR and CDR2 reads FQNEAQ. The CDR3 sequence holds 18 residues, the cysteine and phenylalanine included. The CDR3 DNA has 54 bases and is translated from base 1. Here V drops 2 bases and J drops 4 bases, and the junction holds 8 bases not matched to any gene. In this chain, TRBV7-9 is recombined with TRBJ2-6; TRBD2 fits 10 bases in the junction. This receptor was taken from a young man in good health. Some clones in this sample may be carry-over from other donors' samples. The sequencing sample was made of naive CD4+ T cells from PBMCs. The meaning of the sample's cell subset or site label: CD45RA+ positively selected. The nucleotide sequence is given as TGTGCCAGCAGCTTAAGGGCTAGCGGGAGTCCCGGGGCCAACGTCCTGACTTTC. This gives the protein CASSLRASGSPGANVLTF.